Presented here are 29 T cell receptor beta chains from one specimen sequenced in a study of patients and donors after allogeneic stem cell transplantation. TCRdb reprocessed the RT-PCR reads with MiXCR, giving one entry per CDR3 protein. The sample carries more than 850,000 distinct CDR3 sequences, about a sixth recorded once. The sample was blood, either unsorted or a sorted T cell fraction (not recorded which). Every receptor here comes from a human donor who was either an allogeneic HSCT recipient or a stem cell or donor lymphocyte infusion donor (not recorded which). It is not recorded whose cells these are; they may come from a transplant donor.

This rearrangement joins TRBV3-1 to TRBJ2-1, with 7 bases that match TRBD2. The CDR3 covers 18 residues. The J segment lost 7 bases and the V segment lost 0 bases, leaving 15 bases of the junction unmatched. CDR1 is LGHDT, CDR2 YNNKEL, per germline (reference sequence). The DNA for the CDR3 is TGTGCCAGCAGCCAAGAGGCACGGAAGCGGGGACCCTTTAATGAGCAGTTCTTC. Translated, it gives CASSQEARKRGPFNEQFF.

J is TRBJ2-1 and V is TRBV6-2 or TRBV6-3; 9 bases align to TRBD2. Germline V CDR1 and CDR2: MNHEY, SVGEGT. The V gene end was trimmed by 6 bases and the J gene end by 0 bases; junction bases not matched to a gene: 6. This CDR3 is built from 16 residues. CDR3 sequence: CASSSHSGSSYNEQFF. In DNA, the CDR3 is TGTGCCAGCAGCTCACATAGCGGGAGCTCCTACAATGAGCAGTTCTTC.

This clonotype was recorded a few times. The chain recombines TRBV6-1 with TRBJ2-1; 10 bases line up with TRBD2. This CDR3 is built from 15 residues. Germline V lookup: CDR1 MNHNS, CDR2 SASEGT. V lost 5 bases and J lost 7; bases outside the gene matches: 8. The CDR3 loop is CASSSLAGVGNEQFF. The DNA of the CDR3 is TGTGCCAGCAGTAGCCTAGCGGGGGTCGGAAATGAGCAGTTCTTC.

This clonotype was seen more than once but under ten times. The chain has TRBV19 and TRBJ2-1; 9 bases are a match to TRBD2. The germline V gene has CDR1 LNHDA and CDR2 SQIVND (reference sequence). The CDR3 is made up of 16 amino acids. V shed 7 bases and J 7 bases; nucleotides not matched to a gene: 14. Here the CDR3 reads CASKGFGGRAGNEQFF. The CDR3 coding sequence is TGTGCCAGTAAGGGTTTTGGCGGGAGGGCCGGAAATGAGCAGTTCTTC.

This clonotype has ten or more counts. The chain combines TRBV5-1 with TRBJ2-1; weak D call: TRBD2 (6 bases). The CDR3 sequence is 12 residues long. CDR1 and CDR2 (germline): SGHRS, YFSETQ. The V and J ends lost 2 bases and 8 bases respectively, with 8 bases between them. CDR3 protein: CASSFGGHEQFF. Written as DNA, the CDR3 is TGCGCCAGCAGCTTCGGGGGACATGAGCAGTTCTTC.

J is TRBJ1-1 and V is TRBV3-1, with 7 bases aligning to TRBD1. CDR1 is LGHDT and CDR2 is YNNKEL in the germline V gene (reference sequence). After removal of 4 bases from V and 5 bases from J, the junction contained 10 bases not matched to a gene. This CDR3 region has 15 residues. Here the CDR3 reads CASSPADRARTEAFF. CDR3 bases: TGTGCCAGCAGCCCCGCAGACAGGGCGAGAACTGAAGCTTTCTTT.

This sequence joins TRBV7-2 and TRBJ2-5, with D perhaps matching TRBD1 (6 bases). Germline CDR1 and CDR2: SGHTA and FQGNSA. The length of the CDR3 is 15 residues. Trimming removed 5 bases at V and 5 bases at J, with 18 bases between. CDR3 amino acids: CASSGWTAERETQYF. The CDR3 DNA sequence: TGTGCCAGCAGCGGATGGACAGCCGAGAGGGAGACCCAGTACTTC.

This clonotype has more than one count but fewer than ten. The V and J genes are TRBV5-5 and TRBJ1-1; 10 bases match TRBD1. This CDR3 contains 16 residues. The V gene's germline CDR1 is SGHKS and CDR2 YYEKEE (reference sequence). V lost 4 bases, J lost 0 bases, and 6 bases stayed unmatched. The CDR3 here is CASSLDRGNMNTEAFF. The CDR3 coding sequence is TGTGCCAGCAGCCTGGACAGGGGGAATATGAACACTGAAGCTTTCTTT.

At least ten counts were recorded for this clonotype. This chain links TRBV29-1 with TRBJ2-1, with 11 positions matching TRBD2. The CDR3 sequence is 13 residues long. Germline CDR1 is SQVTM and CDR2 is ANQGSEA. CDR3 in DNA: TGCAGTCGAACTAGCGGGAGTTTTAATGAGCAGTTCTTC. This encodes CSRTSGSFNEQFF.

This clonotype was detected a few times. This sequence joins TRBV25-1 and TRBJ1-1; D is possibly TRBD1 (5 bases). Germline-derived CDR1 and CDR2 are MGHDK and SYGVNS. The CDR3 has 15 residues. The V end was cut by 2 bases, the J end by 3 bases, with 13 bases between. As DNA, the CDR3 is TGTGCCAGCAGTGAAGAACGGGACGGACACACTGAAGCTTTCTTT. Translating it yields CASSEERDGHTEAFF.

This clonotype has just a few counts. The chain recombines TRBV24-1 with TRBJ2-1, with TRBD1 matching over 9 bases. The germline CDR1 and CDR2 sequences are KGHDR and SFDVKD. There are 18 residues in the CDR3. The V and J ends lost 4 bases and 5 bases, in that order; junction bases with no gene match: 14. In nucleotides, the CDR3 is TGTGCCACCAGTGACCCAAGCACCGGGACAGGGATTCACAATGAGCAGTTCTTC. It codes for CATSDPSTGTGIHNEQFF.

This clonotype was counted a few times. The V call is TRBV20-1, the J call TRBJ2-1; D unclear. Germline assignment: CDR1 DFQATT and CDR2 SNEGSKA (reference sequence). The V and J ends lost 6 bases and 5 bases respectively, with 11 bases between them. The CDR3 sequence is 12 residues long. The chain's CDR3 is CSAPTADNEQFF. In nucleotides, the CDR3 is TGCAGTGCGCCGACGGCGGACAATGAGCAGTTCTTC.

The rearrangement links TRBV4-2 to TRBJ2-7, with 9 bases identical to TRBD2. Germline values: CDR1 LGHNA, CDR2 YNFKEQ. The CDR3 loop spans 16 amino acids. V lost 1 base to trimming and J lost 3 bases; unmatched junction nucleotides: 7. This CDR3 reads CASSQGTATSGYEQYF. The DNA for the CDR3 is TGTGCCAGCAGCCAAGGGACTGCGACTAGCGGCTACGAGCAGTACTTC.

DNA for the CDR3: TGTGCCAGCAGCGCCCAGGGGACAGGGGGCTATGGCTACACCTTC. Translation gives CASSAQGTGGYGYTF. The genes are TRBV9 and TRBJ1-2; 11 bases map to TRBD1. The CDR3 is made up of 15 amino acids. Trimming took 3 bases from V and 4 from J; bases not matched to a gene: 5. Germline V gene data show CDR1 as SGDLS and CDR2 as YYNGEE.

The CDR3 sequence is CAWNRDRLLEAFF. In DNA form, the CDR3 reads TGTGCCTGGAATAGGGACAGACTGCTGGAAGCTTTCTTT. This chain connects TRBV30 to TRBJ1-1, with 7 bases fitting TRBD1. The CDR3 contains 13 residues. The V and J ends lost 4 bases and 8 bases, in that order; junction bases with no gene match: 10. Per germline, CDR1 GTSNPN and CDR2 SVGIG (reference sequence).

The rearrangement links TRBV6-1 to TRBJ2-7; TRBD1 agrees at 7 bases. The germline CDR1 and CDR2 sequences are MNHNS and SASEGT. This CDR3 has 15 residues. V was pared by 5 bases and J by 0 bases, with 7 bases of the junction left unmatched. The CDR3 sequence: CASSRDSISSYEQYF. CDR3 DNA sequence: TGTGCCAGCAGTCGGGACAGCATAAGCTCCTACGAGCAGTACTTC.

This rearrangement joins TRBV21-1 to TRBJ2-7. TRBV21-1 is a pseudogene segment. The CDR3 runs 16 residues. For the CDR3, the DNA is TGTGCCAGCAGTCGAGGCTTGTGGGTGGATTCCTACGAGCAGTACTTC. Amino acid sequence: CASSRGLWVDSYEQYF.

The DNA of the CDR3 is TGTGCCAGCAGTAACAGGGGAGCGAGCAATCAGCCCCAGCATTTT. The encoded protein is CASSNRGASNQPQHF. The chain couples TRBV6-1 to TRBJ1-5; the match to TRBD1 covers 7 bases. The CDR3 covers 15 residues. Germline V gene data show CDR1 as MNHNS and CDR2 as SASEGT. The junction had 5 bases not matched to a gene; V was cut back by 5 bases and J by 1 base.

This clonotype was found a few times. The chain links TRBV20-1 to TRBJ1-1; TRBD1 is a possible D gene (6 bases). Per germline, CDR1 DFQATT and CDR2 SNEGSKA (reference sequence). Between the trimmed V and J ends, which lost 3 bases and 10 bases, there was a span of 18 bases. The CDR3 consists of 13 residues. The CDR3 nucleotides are TGCAGTGCTAGTAACCAGGGGATTGGAGTAGCTTTCTTT. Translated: CSASNQGIGVAFF.

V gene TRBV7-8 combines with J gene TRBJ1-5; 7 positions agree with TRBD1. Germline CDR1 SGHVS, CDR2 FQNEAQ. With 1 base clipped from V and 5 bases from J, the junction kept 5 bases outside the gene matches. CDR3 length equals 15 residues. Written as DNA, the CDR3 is TGTGCCAGCAGCTTAGGCCAGGGGGTAGATCAGCCCCAGCATTTT. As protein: CASSLGQGVDQPQHF.

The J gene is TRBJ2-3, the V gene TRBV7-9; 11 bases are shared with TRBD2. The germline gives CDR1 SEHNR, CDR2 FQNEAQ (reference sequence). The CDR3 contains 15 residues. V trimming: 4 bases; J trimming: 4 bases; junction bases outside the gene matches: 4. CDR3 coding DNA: TGTGCCAGCAGCTATCTAGCGGGAGGTTCAGATACGCAGTATTTT. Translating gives CASSYLAGGSDTQYF.

The chain's CDR3 is CASSSQLAGVGEQYF. CDR3 DNA sequence: TGTGCCAGCAGTTCTCAACTAGCGGGAGTAGGCGAGCAGTACTTC. The chain combines TRBV12-3 or TRBV12-4 with TRBJ2-7, with 11 bases identical to TRBD2. V lost 4 bases, J lost 6 bases, and 8 bases stayed unmatched. The CDR3 length is 15 residues.

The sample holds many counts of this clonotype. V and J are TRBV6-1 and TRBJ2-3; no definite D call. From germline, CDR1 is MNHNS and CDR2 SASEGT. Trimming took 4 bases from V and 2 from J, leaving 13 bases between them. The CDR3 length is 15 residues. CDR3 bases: TGTGCCAGCAGTGTTGGGTTAGCTACCACAGATACGCAGTATTTT. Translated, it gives CASSVGLATTDTQYF.

The CDR3 loop reads CATSSGTGEVTEAFF. The CDR3 DNA sequence: TGTGCCACCAGCAGTGGGACAGGGGAGGTCACTGAAGCTTTCTTT. V gene TRBV15 combines with J gene TRBJ1-1; TRBD1 matches at 10 bases. In germline, CDR1 is LNHNV, CDR2 YYDKDF (reference sequence). The CDR3 sequence is 15 residues long. V lost 3 bases to trimming and J lost 4 bases; unmatched junction nucleotides: 5.

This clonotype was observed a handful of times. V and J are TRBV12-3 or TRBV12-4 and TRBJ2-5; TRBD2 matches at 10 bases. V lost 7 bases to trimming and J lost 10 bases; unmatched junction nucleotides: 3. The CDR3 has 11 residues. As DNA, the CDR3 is TGTGCCAGCACTAGCGGGAGTTTCCAGTACTTC. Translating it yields CASTSGSFQYF.

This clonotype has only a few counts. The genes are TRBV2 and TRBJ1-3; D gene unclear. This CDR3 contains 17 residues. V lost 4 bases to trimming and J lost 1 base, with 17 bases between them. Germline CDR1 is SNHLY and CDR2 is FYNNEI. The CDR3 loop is CASSAGRLEASGNTIYF. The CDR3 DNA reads TGTGCCAGCAGTGCCGGTCGGCTGGAGGCTTCTGGAAACACCATATATTTT.

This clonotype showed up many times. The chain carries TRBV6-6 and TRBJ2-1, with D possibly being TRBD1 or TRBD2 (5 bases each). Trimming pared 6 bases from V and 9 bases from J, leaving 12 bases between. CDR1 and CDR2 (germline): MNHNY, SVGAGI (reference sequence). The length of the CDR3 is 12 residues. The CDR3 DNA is TGTGCCAGCAGCTCAGGGAGTGGTGAGCAGTTCTTC. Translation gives CASSSGSGEQFF.

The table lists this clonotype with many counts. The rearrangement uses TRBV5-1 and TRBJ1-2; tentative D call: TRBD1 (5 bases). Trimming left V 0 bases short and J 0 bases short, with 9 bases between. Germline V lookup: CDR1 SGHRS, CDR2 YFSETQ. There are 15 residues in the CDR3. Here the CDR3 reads CASSLGGRTNYGYTF. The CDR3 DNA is TGCGCCAGCAGCTTGGGGGGACGAACTAACTATGGCTACACCTTC.

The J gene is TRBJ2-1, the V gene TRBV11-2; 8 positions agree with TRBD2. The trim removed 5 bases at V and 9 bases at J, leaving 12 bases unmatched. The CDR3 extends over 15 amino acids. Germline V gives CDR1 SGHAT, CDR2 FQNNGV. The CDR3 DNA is TGTGCCAGCAGCCACGAACGGACTAGCTCCCGTGAGCAGTTCTTC. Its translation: CASSHERTSSREQFF.